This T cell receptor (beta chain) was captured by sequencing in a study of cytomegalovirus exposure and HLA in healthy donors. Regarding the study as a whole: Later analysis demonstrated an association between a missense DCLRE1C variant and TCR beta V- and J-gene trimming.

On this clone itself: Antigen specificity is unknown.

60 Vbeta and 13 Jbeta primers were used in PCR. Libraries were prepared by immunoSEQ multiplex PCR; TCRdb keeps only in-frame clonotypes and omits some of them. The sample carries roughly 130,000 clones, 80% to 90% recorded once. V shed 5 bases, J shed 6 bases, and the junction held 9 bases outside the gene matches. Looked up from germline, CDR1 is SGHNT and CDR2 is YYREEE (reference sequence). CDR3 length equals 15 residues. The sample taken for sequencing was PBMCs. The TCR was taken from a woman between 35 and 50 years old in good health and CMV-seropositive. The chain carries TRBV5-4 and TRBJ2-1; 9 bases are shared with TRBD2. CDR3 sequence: CASRFVAGVVNEQFF. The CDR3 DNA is TGTGCCAGCAGATTCGTAGCGGGAGTCGTCAATGAGCAGTTCTTC. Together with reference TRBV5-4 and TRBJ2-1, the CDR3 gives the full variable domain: ETGVTQSPTHLIKTRGQQVTLRCSSQSGHNTVSWYQQALGQGPQFIFQYYREEENGRGNFPPRFSGLQFPNYSSELNVNALELDDSALYLCASRFVAGVVNEQFFGPGTRLTVL.